This T cell receptor (beta chain) was identified in a study of graft-versus-host responses after intestinal transplantation. Regarding the study as a whole: Recipient-marrow GvH clones were detected, some having first appeared in ileum or blood.

This CDR3 is 14 amino acids long. Trimming took 2 bases from V and 2 from J; bases not matched to a gene: 5. CDR1 and CDR2 from the germline V gene are GTSNPN and SVGIG (reference sequence). Comment on this clone: Its antigen is currently unknown.

Generated by immunoSEQ multiplex PCR, the TCRdb table keeps only in-frame clones and is missing some. Of 85,000 to 100,000 clones listed, 92% are singletons. The rearrangement joins TRBV30 to TRBJ2-5, with 7 positions matching TRBD2. The sample consisted of unstimulated CD4+ T cells sorted from spleen or lymph node cells, taken before intestinal transplant. The sequence was obtained from a human donor who received an intestinal transplant. CDR3 residues: CAWSFGGVQETQYF. Here the CDR3 DNA reads TGTGCCTGGAGTTTTGGGGGGGTACAAGAGACCCAGTACTTC.